The 11 T cell receptor beta chains listed next were all sequenced from one sample in a study of T cells generated in artificial thymic organoids. Reverse primers in the TRAC or TRBC constant regions drove separate semi-nested PCRs for TCRalpha and TCRbeta. TCRdb analysed the 5' RACE reads with MiXCR anew, one entry per CDR3 protein. Among 6,500 to 8,500 distinct CDR3 sequences listed, 20% to 30% were seen once. Antigens for these TCRs are unknown. Organoids aggregated human HSPCs with DLL1-transduced murine MS5 stromal cells. Residual T cells were removed by FACS sorting CD34+CD3- progenitor cells before seeding the organoids. Material: naive CD8+ T cells grown in artificial thymic organoids from cord blood stem and progenitor cells. Subset meaning: CD3+TCRalphabeta+CD8SP T cells; for blood, CD45RO-CCR7+ naive CD8+ T cells. These receptors were collected from a human donor who gave cord blood stem cells for thymic organoid culture, a cardiac surgery patient who gave postnatal thymus, or a blood donor (not recorded which).

By its share, this clonotype is medium-sized. J is TRBJ2-3 and V is TRBV4-2; maybe TRBD1 (6 bases). Germline CDR1 is LGHNA and CDR2 is YNFKEQ. The CDR3 is 16 residues long. Trimming left V 0 bases short and J 1 base short, with 11 bases between. The CDR3 bases are TGTGCCAGCAGCCAAGAGGGGGCAGGGCGCACAGATACGCAGTATTTT. Translating gives CASSQEGAGRTDTQYF.

J is TRBJ1-2 and V is TRBV24-1; D unresolved. This CDR3 spans 13 amino acids. Germline-derived CDR1 and CDR2 are KGHDR and SFDVKD. V was trimmed by 3 bases and J by 6 bases, leaving 10 bases between them. CDR3 sequence: CATSDRTDHGYTF. The CDR3 bases are TGTGCCACCAGTGATAGGACGGACCATGGCTACACCTTC.

In its sample, this clonotype was seen a few times. This rearrangement joins TRBV5-1 to TRBJ1-2; D gene ambiguous. There are 13 residues in the CDR3. The germline V and J ends were trimmed by 0 bases and 1 base, with 4 bases remaining between them. CDR1 and CDR2 from the germline V gene are SGHRS and YFSETQ. The DNA of the CDR3 is TGCGCCAGCAGCTTGGAGGTTAACTATGGCTACACCTTC. Amino acids: CASSLEVNYGYTF.

This clonotype was observed a few times. The chain couples TRBV24-1 to TRBJ2-3, with 8 nucleotides matching TRBD1. Germline V gene sequence: CDR1 KGHDR, CDR2 SFDVKD. The V segment lost 1 base and the J segment 3 bases; nucleotides outside the gene matches: 5. CDR3 length: 16 residues. CDR3 region: CATSDFPRGLTDTQYF. CDR3 DNA sequence: TGTGCCACCAGTGATTTCCCCAGGGGGCTGACAGATACGCAGTATTTT.

Only a few counts were recorded for this clonotype. The chain couples TRBV4-1 to TRBJ1-1, with D tentatively TRBD1 (6 bases). The V and J ends lost 2 bases and 12 bases respectively, with 19 bases between them. Germline-derived CDR1 and CDR2 are MGHRA and YSYEKL. This CDR3 contains 14 residues. The CDR3 DNA is TGCGCCAGCAGCCAAAAGGGGGGAACCTCCAAGACTTTCTTT. Protein sequence: CASSQKGGTSKTFF.

The V call is TRBV29-1, the J call TRBJ1-1, with D uncertain. The V end lost 7 bases, the J end lost 3 bases, and 30 bases lay between the germline ends. The CDR3 extends over 18 amino acids. Germline V gene lookup returns CDR1 SQVTM and CDR2 ANQGSEA. The CDR3, as DNA: TGCAGCGCCCAAATATGGAAGAGAATATCGGAATCGGACACTGAAGCTTTCTTT. This gives the protein CSAQIWKRISESDTEAFF.

This clonotype was found a few times. The V call is TRBV4-2, the J call TRBJ2-1; TRBD1 aligns across 9 bases. V shed 0 bases and J 8 bases; nucleotides not matched to a gene: 8. Germline-derived CDR1 and CDR2 are LGHNA and YNFKEQ. The CDR3 contains 16 residues. The CDR3 region is CASSQERTGVSDEQFF. For the CDR3, the DNA is TGTGCCAGCAGCCAAGAAAGGACAGGGGTTTCGGATGAGCAGTTCTTC.

CDR3 nucleotide sequence: TGTGCCAGCTCACTAAGATGGGACACAAGAAACATTCAGTACTTC. Its protein product is CASSLRWDTRNIQYF. The chain carries TRBV18 and TRBJ2-4, with a tentative D call TRBD1 (6 bases). Germline V gives CDR1 KGHSH, CDR2 LQKENI. The length of the CDR3 is 15 residues. V was clipped by 4 bases and J by 6 bases, with 16 bases between them.

This clonotype was seen just once. A much bigger clone sits one base away, suggesting this may be a read error. No conserved phenylalanine or tryptophan ends this CDR3, so it is likely a read error. V is TRBV12-3 or TRBV12-4 and J is TRBJ1-2; D unresolved. The CDR3 contains 11 residues. Trimming shortened V by 3 bases and J by 4 bases, and 3 bases separated the two germline ends. The CDR3 DNA sequence: TGTGCCAGCAGTTTTCGCTATGGCTACACCCTC. Amino acid sequence: CASSFRYGYTL.

The chain employs TRBV19 and TRBJ1-1; TRBD1 might be the D (5 bases). Trimming took 9 bases from V and 4 from J, leaving 15 bases between them. This CDR3 contains 13 residues. Germline V CDR1 and CDR2: LNHDA, SQIVND (reference sequence). CDR3 sequence (DNA): TGTGCCAGCCGGGGGTGCCGTGGCACTGAAGCTTTCTTT. Translated: CASRGCRGTEAFF.

This clonotype has a single count. The chain uses TRBV18 and TRBJ2-7, with D uncertain. V lost 6 bases and J 0 bases, leaving 21 bases between the germline ends. Germline values: CDR1 KGHSH, CDR2 LQKENI. The length of the CDR3 is 17 residues. Written as DNA, the CDR3 is TGTGCCAGCTCCCCCACTCCGCGGCTCCGAAGCTCCTACGAGCAGTACTTC. It specifies CASSPTPRLRSSYEQYF.